The 16 T cell receptor beta chains in this list originate from one sample, sequenced in a study of PD-1 blockade in classical Hodgkin lymphoma. Only in-frame clones appear in the TCRdb table, and some are missing; sequencing was by immunoSEQ multiplex PCR. The table lists more than 13,000 clones, 60% to 80% of them singletons, with about 23% in the top ten. In every patient, relapse followed autologous stem cell transplantation, while exposure to brentuximab vedotin differed. Sequencing was performed on peripheral blood mononuclear cells (PBMCs), taken before the second cycle of nivolumab. These TCRs come from a human donor with classical Hodgkin lymphoma.

This clone was detected only once. The rearrangement links TRBV7-6 to TRBJ2-5; the match to TRBD2 covers 7 bases. CDR1 is SGHVS and CDR2 is FNYEAQ in the germline V gene. The V and J ends lost 2 bases and 1 base, in that order; junction bases with no gene match: 4. The CDR3 totals 15 residues. The DNA of the CDR3 is TGTGCCAGCAGCTTACCGGGACTATCCCAAGAGACCCAGTACTTC. Residues: CASSLPGLSQETQYF.

V is TRBV7-9 and J is TRBJ2-7; maybe TRBD1 (5 bases). Germline CDR1 and CDR2: SEHNR and FQNEAQ (reference sequence). V lost 2 bases and J lost 2, with 13 bases in between. The CDR3 runs to 15 residues. CDR3 residues: CASSLWTPWAYEQYF. The CDR3 nucleotides read TGTGCCAGCAGCTTATGGACACCTTGGGCCTACGAGCAGTACTTC.

The chain joins TRBV5-5 to TRBJ2-1; no firm D call. The CDR3 is 16 residues long. Germline V gene lookup returns CDR1 SGHKS and CDR2 YYEKEE (reference sequence). Deletions cut 4 bases from V and 0 bases from J, with 14 bases between. The CDR3 DNA reads TGTGCCAGCAGCCCTTGGACGGGTTCCTCCTACAATGAGCAGTTCTTC. Translated: CASSPWTGSSYNEQFF.

In its sample, this clone was seen a few times. The J gene is TRBJ1-1, the V gene TRBV6-5; no clear D. The germline V gene has CDR1 MNHEY and CDR2 SVGAGI. The CDR3 is 16 residues long. The V end was cut by 4 bases, the J end by 5 bases, with 20 bases between. CDR3 nucleotide sequence: TGTGCCAGCAGTTCCTCGAGAAGGGTTGGCCTGACTGAAGCTTTCTTT. This codes for CASSSSRRVGLTEAFF.

The chain is built from TRBV19 and TRBJ2-7, with 8 nucleotides matching TRBD1. V was pared by 4 bases and J by 3 bases, with 2 bases of the junction left unmatched. CDR1 is LNHDA, CDR2 SQIVND, per germline (reference sequence). The CDR3 spans 13 residues. CDR3 in DNA: TGTGCCAGTAGTAGGACAGGGAGCTACGAGCAGTACTTC. Translation: CASSRTGSYEQYF.

The chain is built from TRBV11-2 and TRBJ2-5, with D hard to call. CDR1 and CDR2 from the germline V gene are SGHAT and FQNNGV. This CDR3 spans 11 amino acids. V dropped 6 bases and J dropped 5 bases, with 7 bases sitting between them. CDR3 sequence reads: CASSSRETQYF. DNA for the CDR3: TGTGCCAGCAGTTCTCGGGAGACCCAGTACTTC.

The chain has TRBV27 and TRBJ2-7; no reliable D call. There are 13 residues in the CDR3. In germline, CDR1 is MNHEY, CDR2 SMNVEV (reference sequence). Trimming cost V 8 bases and J 3 bases, with 14 bases left between them. The CDR3 nucleotides read TGTGCCAGCCGGGCACGAGAGGTCTACGAGCAGTACTTC. Its protein product is CASRAREVYEQYF.

This sequence joins TRBV5-1 and TRBJ2-7; the match to TRBD1 covers 10 bases. CDR1 is SGHRS, CDR2 YFSETQ, per germline. This CDR3 has 16 amino acids. The V segment lost 0 bases and the J segment 7 bases; nucleotides outside the gene matches: 10. The CDR3 reads CASSLVRTGGTFEQYF. The DNA of the CDR3 is TGCGCCAGCAGCTTGGTTCGGACAGGGGGGACGTTTGAGCAGTACTTC. Filled out from reference TRBV5-1 and TRBJ2-7, the complete variable domain reads KAGVTQTPRYLIKTRGQQVTLSCSPISGHRSVSWYQQTPGQGLQFLFEYFSETQRNKGNFPGRFSGRQFSNSRSEMNVSTLELGDSALYLCASSLVRTGGTFEQYFGPGTRLTVT.

The rearrangement links TRBV14 to TRBJ1-5; tentative D call: TRBD1 (6 bases). Germline CDR1 is SGHDN and CDR2 is FVKESK. Trimming left V 6 bases short and J 0 bases short, with 9 bases between. CDR3 length equals 14 residues. CDR3 coding DNA: TGTGCCAGCAGAGCGACAGGTAGCAATCAGCCCCAGCATTTT. Its translation: CASRATGSNQPQHF.

The J gene is TRBJ1-1, the V gene TRBV5-1; TRBD1 is a possible D gene (5 bases). CDR3 length: 15 residues. Germline V CDR1 and CDR2: SGHRS, YFSETQ. Trimming took 0 bases from V and 1 from J, leaving 10 bases between them. CDR3 sequence reads: CASSLAQGGNTEAFF. The CDR3 DNA reads as TGCGCCAGCAGCTTGGCCCAGGGCGGGAACACTGAAGCTTTCTTT.

This clone was recorded a few times. This rearrangement joins TRBV29-1 to TRBJ1-1; a possible D gene is TRBD1 (6 bases). The germline V gene encodes CDR1 SQVTM and CDR2 ANQGSEA. The CDR3 contains 13 residues. The germline V and J ends were trimmed by 5 bases and 2 bases, with 12 bases remaining between them. CDR3 nucleotides: TGCAGCGTTAGGACAGCCTTAAACACTGAAGCTTTCTTT. This encodes CSVRTALNTEAFF.

This chain's CDR3 is CAIAPGDYGYTF. In nucleotides, the CDR3 is TGTGCCATTGCGCCAGGGGACTATGGCTACACCTTC. The chain employs TRBV28 and TRBJ1-2, with a tentative D call TRBD1 (6 bases). V gave up 10 bases and J gave up 3 bases, with 12 bases separating them. This CDR3 contains 12 residues. The germline V gene encodes CDR1 MDHEN and CDR2 SYDVKM.

In DNA form, the CDR3 reads TGTGCCACCAGCAGAGATCTGAGCATGGAGACCCAGTACTTC. It encodes CATSRDLSMETQYF. This chain uses TRBV15 with TRBJ2-5; D is unresolved. CDR3 length: 14 amino acids. Per the germline V gene, CDR1 is LNHNV and CDR2 is YYDKDF (reference sequence). V lost 0 bases and J 5 bases, leaving 10 bases between the germline ends.

This clone was seen only once. The chain's CDR3 is CASSLGEDRGYSNQPQHF. DNA of the CDR3: TGTGCCAGCAGCTTGGGGGAGGACAGGGGTTATAGCAATCAGCCCCAGCATTTT. The V gene is TRBV7-2, the J gene TRBJ1-5, with 9 bases identical to TRBD1. J gave up 0 bases and V 3 bases, and 9 bases lay outside the gene matches. Germline lookup yields CDR1 SGHTA and CDR2 FQGNSA. The length of the CDR3 is 18 residues.

The gene calls are TRBV19 and TRBJ2-2, with D perhaps matching TRBD1 or TRBD2 (5 bases each). This CDR3 has 16 residues. Trimming pared 6 bases from V and 5 bases from J, leaving 19 bases between. The germline CDR1 and CDR2 sequences are LNHDA and SQIVND (reference sequence). The CDR3 nucleotides read TGTGCCAGTAGATGGGGCCTTACAAGGAGGACCGGGGAGCTGTTTTTT. Encoded protein: CASRWGLTRRTGELFF.

The CDR3 nucleotides read TGCACCAGCAGCCGTGGGAAGGGATCGGACGTGGGGAACACTGAAGCTTTCTTT. Residues: CTSSRGKGSDVGNTEAFF. The gene calls are TRBV1 and TRBJ1-1. TRBV1 is tagged as a pseudogene. The CDR3 totals 18 residues.